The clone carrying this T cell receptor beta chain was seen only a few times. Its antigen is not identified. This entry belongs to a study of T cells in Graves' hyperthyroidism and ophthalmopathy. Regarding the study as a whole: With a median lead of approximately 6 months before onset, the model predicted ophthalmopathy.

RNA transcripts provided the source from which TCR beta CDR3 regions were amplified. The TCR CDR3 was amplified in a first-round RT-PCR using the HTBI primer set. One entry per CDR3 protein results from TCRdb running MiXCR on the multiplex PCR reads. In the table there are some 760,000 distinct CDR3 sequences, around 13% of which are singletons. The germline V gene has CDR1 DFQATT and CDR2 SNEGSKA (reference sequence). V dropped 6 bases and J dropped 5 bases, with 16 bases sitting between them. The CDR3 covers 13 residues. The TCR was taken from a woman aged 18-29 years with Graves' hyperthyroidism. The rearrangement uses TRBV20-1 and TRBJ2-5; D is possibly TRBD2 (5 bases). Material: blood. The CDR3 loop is CSALDSTGETQYF. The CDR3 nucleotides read TGCAGTGCCCTGGACTCTACCGGGGAGACCCAGTACTTC.